Sequencing of this TCR beta chain was carried out in a study of shared clonotypes between healthy human individuals. Repertoires were generated with immunoSEQ multiplex PCR, while TCRdb's copy carries only in-frame clones and drops some. The sample yields some 490,000 clones, 70% to 85% seen once. This clone was picked up one time. The trim removed 3 bases at V and 4 bases at J, leaving 7 bases unmatched. Germline V gives CDR1 SQVTM, CDR2 ANQGSEA. CDR3 length equals 14 residues. The sequenced sample was PBMCs. The sequence derives from a woman aged 40 to 55 in good health. Some clones in this sample may be carry-over from other donors' samples. The V and J genes are TRBV29-1 and TRBJ2-5; TRBD1 agrees at 8 bases. CDR3 in amino acids: CSVDRGQGGETQYF. The CDR3 region has the DNA TGCAGCGTTGATCGCGGACAGGGCGGAGAGACCCAGTACTTC.